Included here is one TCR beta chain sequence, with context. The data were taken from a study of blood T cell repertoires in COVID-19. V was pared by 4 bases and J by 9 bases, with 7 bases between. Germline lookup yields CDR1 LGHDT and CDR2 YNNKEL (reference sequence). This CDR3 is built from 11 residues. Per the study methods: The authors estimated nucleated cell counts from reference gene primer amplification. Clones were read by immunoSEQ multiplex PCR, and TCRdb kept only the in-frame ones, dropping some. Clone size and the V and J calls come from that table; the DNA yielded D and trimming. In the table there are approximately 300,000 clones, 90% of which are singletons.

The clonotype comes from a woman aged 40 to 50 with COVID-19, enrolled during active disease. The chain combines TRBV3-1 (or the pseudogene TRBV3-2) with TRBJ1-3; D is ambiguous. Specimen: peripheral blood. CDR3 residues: CASSRRGTIYF. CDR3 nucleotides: TGTGCCAGCAGCCGTCGCGGCACCATATATTTT.